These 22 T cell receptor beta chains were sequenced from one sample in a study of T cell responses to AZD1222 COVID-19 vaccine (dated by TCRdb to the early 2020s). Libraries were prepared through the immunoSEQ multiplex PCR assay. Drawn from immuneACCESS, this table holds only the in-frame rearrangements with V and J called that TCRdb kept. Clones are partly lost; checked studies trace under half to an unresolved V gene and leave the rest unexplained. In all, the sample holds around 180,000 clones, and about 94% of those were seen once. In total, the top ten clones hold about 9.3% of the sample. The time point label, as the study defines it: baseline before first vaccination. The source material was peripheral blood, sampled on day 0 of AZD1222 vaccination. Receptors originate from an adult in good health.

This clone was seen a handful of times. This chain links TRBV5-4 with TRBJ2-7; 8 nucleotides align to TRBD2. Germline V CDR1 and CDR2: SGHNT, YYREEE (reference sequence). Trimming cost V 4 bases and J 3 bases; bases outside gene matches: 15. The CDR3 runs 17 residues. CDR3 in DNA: TGTGCCAGCAGCCCCCTAGGTGAGCGGGAGTTCTTCTACGAGCAGTACTTC. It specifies CASSPLGEREFFYEQYF.

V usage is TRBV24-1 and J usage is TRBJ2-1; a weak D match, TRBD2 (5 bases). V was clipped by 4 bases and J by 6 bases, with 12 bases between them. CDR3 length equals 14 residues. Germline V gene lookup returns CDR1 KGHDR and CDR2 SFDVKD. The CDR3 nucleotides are TGTGCCACCAGTGACCCGACAACTAGCAATGAGCAGTTCTTC. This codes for CATSDPTTSNEQFF.

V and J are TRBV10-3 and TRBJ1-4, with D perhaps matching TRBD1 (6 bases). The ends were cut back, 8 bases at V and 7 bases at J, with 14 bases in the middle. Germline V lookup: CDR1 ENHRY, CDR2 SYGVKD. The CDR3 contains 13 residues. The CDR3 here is CAIAAGASEKLFF. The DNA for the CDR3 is TGTGCCATCGCGGCAGGGGCATCTGAAAAACTGTTTTTT.

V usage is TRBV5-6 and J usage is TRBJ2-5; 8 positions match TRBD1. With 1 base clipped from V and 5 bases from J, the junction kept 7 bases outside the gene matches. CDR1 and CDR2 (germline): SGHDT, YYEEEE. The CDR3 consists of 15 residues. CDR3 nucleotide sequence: TGTGCCAGCAGCTTGTCACAGGGGGTTAGGGAGACCCAGTACTTC. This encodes CASSLSQGVRETQYF.

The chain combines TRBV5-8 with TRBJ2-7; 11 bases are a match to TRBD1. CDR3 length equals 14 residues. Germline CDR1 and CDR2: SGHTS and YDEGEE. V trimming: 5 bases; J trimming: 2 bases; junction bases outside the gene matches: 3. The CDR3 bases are TGTGCCAGCAGACGGGGACAGGGGGCCTACGAGCAGTACTTC. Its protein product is CASRRGQGAYEQYF.

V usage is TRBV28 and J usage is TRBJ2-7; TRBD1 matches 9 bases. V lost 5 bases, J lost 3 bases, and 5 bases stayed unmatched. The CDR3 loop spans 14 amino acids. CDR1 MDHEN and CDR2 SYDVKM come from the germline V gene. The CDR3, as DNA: TGTGCCAGCAGTCCCCTGACAGGGGGCTACGAGCAGTACTTC. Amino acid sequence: CASSPLTGGYEQYF.

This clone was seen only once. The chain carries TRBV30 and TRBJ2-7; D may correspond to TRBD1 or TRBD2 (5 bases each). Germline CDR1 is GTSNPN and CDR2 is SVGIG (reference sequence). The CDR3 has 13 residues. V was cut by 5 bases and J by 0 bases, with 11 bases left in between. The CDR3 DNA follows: TGTGCCTGGGGGGGAGTTAGCTCCTACGAGCAGTACTTC. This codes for CAWGGVSSYEQYF.

The CDR3 loop is CASRPGAGNEQFF. The DNA of the CDR3 is TGTGCCAGCAGGCCCGGGGCGGGTAATGAGCAGTTCTTC. The gene calls are TRBV2 and TRBJ2-1; D is perhaps TRBD1 or TRBD2 (5 bases each). The CDR3 is 13 residues long. Germline loops: CDR1 SNHLY, CDR2 FYNNEI. V lost 6 bases and J lost 7, with 13 bases in between. Complete variable domain (other parts from reference TRBV2 and TRBJ2-1): EPEVTQTPSHQVTQMGQEVILRCVPISNHLYFYWYRQILGQKVEFLVSFYNNEISEKSEIFDDQFSVERPDGSNFTLKIRSTKLEDSAMYFCASRPGAGNEQFFGPGTRLTVL.

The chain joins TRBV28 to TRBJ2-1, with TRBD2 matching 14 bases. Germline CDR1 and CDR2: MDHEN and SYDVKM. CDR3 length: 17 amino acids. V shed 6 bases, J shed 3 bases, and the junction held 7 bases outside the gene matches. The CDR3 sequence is CASRTTSGRDFYNEQFF. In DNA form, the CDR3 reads TGTGCCAGCAGAACGACTAGCGGGAGGGATTTCTACAATGAGCAGTTCTTC.

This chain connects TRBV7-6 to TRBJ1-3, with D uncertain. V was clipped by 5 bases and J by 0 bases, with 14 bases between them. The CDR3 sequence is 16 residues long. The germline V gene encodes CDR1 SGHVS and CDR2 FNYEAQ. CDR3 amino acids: CASSPHAVNSGNTIYF. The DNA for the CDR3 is TGTGCCAGCAGCCCGCATGCGGTTAACTCTGGAAACACCATATATTTT.

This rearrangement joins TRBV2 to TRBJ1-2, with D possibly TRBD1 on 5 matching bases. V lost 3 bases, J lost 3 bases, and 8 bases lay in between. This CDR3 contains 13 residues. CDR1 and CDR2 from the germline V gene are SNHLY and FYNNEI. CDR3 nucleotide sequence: TGTGCCAGCAGTGATCCAGGGTACTATGGCTACACCTTC. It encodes CASSDPGYYGYTF. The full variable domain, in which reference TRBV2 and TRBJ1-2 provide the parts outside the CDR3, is EPEVTQTPSHQVTQMGQEVILRCVPISNHLYFYWYRQILGQKVEFLVSFYNNEISEKSEIFDDQFSVERPDGSNFTLKIRSTKLEDSAMYFCASSDPGYYGYTFGSGTRLTVV.

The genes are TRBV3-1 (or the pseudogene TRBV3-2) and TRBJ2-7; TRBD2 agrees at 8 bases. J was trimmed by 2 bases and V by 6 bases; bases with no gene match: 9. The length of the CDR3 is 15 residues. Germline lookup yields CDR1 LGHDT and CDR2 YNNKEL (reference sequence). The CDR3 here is CASRRAGGRTYEQYF. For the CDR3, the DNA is TGTGCCAGCAGGAGAGCCGGCGGGAGGACCTACGAGCAGTACTTC.

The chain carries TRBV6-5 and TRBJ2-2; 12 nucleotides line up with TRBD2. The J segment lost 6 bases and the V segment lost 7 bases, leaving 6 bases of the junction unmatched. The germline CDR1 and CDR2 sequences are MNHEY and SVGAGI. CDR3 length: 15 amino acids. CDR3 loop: CASMTSGRFSGELFF. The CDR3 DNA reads TGTGCCAGCATGACTAGCGGGAGATTTTCCGGGGAGCTGTTTTTT.

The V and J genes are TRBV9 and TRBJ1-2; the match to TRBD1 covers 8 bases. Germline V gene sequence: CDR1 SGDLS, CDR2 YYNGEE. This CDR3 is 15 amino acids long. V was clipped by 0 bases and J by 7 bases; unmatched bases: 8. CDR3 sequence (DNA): TGTGCCAGCAGCGTAGTCGGACAGGGTCGGGGTGGCTACACCTTC. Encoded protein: CASSVVGQGRGGYTF.

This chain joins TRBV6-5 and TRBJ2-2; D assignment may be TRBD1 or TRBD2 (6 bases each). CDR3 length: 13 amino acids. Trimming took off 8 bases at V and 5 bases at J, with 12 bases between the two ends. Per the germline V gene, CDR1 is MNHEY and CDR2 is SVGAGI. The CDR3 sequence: CASDKGGTGELFF. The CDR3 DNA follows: TGTGCCAGCGACAAGGGGGGAACCGGGGAGCTGTTTTTT.

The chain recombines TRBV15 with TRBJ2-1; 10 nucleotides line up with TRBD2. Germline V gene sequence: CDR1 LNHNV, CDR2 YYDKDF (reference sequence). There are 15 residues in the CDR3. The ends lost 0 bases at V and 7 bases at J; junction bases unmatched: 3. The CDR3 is CATSRELAGRNEQFF. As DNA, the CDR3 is TGTGCCACCAGCAGAGAACTAGCGGGAAGGAATGAGCAGTTCTTC.

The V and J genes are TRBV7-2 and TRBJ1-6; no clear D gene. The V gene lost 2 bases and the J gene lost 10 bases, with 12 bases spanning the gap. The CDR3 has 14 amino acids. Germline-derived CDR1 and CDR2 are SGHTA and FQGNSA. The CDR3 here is CASSLIVSRSPLHF. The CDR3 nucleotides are TGTGCCAGCAGCTTAATTGTCAGCCGCTCACCCCTCCACTTT.

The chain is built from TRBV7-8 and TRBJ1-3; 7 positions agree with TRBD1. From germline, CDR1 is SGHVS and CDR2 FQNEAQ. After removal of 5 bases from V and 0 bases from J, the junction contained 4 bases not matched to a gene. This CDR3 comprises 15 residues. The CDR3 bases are TGTGCCAGCAGCCGGACAGGACCCTCTGGAAACACCATATATTTT. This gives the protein CASSRTGPSGNTIYF. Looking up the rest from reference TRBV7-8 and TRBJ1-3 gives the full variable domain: GAGVSQSPRYKVAKRGQDVALRCDPISGHVSLFWYQQALGQGPEFLTYFQNEAQLDKSGLPSDRFFAERPEGSVSTLKIQRTQQEDSAVYLCASSRTGPSGNTIYFGEGSWLTVV.

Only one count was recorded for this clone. CDR3 in DNA: TGTGCCAGCGGGAGGCGAGGGGATTCACCCCTCCACTTT. This translates into CASGRRGDSPLHF. The genes are TRBV28 and TRBJ1-6; D is possibly TRBD1 (5 bases). V was pared by 8 bases and J by 8 bases, with 13 bases between. The CDR3 has 13 residues. Per the germline V gene, CDR1 is MDHEN and CDR2 is SYDVKM.

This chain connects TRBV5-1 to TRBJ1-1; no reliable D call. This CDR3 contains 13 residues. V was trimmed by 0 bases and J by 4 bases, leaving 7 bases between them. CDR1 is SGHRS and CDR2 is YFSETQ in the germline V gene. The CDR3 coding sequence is TGCGCCAGCAGCTTGGAGGCCTTCACTGAAGCTTTCTTT. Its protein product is CASSLEAFTEAFF.

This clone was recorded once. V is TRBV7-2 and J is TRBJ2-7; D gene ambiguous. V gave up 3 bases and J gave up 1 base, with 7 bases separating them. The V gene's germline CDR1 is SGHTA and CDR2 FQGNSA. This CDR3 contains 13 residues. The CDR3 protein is CASSLDGSYEQYF. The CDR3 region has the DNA TGTGCCAGCAGCTTGGACGGTTCCTACGAGCAGTACTTC. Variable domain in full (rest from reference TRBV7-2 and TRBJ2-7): GAGVSQSPSNKVTEKGKDVELRCDPISGHTALYWYRQSLGQGLEFLIYFQGNSAPDKSGLPSDRFSAERTGGSVSTLTIQRTQQEDSAVYLCASSLDGSYEQYFGPGTRLTVT.

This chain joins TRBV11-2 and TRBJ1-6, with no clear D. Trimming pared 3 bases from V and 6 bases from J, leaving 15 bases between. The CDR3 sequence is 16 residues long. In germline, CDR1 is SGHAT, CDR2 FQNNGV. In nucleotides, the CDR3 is TGTGCCAGCAGCTTTAGGGCACACCGGGGTAATTCACCCCTCCACTTT. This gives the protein CASSFRAHRGNSPLHF.